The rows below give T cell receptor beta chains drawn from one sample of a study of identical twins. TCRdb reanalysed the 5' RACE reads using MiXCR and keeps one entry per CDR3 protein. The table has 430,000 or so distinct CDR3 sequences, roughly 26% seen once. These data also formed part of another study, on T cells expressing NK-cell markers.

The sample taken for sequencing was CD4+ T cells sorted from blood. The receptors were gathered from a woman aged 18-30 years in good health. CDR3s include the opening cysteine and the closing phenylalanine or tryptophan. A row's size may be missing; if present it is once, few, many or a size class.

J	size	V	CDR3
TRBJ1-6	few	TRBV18	CASSPSGRTDSPLHF
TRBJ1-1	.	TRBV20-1	CSASLSGTEAFF
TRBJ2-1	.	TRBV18	CASSVQGAAYNEQFF
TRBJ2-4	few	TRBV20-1	CSARVASGAKNIQYF
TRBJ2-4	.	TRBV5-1	CASSFRSQGQLAKNIQYF
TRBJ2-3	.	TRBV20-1	CSAFWDTQYF
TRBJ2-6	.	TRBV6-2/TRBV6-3	CASSPRLLFSGANVLTF
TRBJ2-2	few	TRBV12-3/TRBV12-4	CASSFSGSIRNTGELFF
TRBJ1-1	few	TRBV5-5	CASSLDIQGTEAFF
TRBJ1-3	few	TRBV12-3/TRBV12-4	CASLLPGTGNTIYF
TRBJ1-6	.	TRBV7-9	CASSPWTGYSSPLHF
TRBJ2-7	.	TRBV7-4	CASSLSILEADCYEQYF
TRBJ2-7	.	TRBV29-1	CSVGQDFSYEQYF
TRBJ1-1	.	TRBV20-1	CSAPGGAGTEAFF
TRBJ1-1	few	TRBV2	CASRATGGGTEAFF
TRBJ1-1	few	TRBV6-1	CASRVDGYTEAFF
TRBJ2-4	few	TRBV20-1	CSARAQDRARAKNIQYF
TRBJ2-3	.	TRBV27	CASTSGTAGRDTQYF
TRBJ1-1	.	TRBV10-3	CAISGGTEAFF
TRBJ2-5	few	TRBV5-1	CASSSFAQARETQYF